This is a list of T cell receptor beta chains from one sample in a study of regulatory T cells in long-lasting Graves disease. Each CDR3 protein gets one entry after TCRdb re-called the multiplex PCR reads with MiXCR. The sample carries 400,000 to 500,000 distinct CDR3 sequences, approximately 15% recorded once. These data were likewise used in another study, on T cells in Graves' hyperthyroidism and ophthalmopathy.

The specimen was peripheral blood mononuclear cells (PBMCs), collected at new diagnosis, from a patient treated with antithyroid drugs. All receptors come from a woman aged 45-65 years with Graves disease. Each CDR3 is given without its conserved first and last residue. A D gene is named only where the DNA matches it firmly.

cdr3_aa: ASSVNRFTGELF; j_call: TRBJ2-2; v_call: TRBV5-1; d_call: NA
cdr3_aa: ASSLTSGSSGSYNEQF; j_call: TRBJ2-1; v_call: TRBV5-1; d_call: TRBD2
cdr3_aa: ASSYMQNTGELF; j_call: TRBJ2-2; v_call: TRBV6-2/TRBV6-3; d_call: NA
cdr3_aa: ASWDANNEQF; j_call: TRBJ2-1; v_call: TRBV27; d_call: NA
cdr3_aa: ASSAGRRETEQY; j_call: TRBJ2-7; v_call: TRBV10-1; d_call: TRBD2
cdr3_aa: ASSEGREAGYEQY; j_call: TRBJ2-7; v_call: TRBV2; d_call: TRBD2
cdr3_aa: ASNRGASYNEQF; j_call: TRBJ2-1; v_call: TRBV28; d_call: NA
cdr3_aa: ASSQLGGTGELF; j_call: TRBJ2-2; v_call: TRBV28; d_call: NA
cdr3_aa: ASSFGRHSYGYT; j_call: TRBJ1-2; v_call: TRBV12-3/TRBV12-4; d_call: NA
cdr3_aa: SVPDRSYEQY; j_call: TRBJ2-7; v_call: TRBV20-1; d_call: NA
cdr3_aa: ASSEGGGLEGYT; j_call: TRBJ1-2; v_call: TRBV6-1; d_call: NA
cdr3_aa: ASSPDFGPAGELF; j_call: TRBJ2-2; v_call: TRBV4-2; d_call: NA
cdr3_aa: ASSPPGRTNEKLF; j_call: TRBJ1-4; v_call: TRBV18; d_call: NA
cdr3_aa: ASSGLAGGNEQF; j_call: TRBJ2-1; v_call: TRBV10-2; d_call: TRBD2
cdr3_aa: ASSTGTPLNPGNTIY; j_call: TRBJ1-3; v_call: TRBV27; d_call: NA
cdr3_aa: ASSGLAGGYRAGELF; j_call: TRBJ2-2; v_call: TRBV19; d_call: TRBD2
cdr3_aa: ASSVLSGVQETQY; j_call: TRBJ2-5; v_call: TRBV9; d_call: TRBD2
cdr3_aa: ASSLGLGDTQY; j_call: TRBJ2-3; v_call: TRBV27; d_call: NA
cdr3_aa: ASSSPGQGENIQY; j_call: TRBJ2-4; v_call: TRBV28; d_call: TRBD1
cdr3_aa: ASSSSGTRGDTQY; j_call: TRBJ2-3; v_call: TRBV7-3; d_call: TRBD2
cdr3_aa: AWSIPDTQY; j_call: TRBJ2-3; v_call: TRBV30; d_call: NA
cdr3_aa: ASRERGRNYGYT; j_call: TRBJ1-2; v_call: TRBV10-1; d_call: NA
cdr3_aa: ASSVLNGNEQF; j_call: TRBJ2-1; v_call: TRBV3-1; d_call: NA
cdr3_aa: ASKQDIGPSGANVLT; j_call: TRBJ2-6; v_call: TRBV19; d_call: NA
cdr3_aa: ASSQDSDREF; j_call: TRBJ2-1; v_call: TRBV4-1; d_call: TRBD1
cdr3_aa: ASSGVTGELF; j_call: TRBJ2-2; v_call: TRBV13; d_call: NA
cdr3_aa: AWSVGAPPYGYT; j_call: TRBJ1-2; v_call: TRBV30; d_call: NA
cdr3_aa: AIRESLGKNTGEQF; j_call: TRBJ2-1; v_call: TRBV10-3; d_call: NA
cdr3_aa: ASSPQGLAGESYNEQF; j_call: TRBJ2-1; v_call: TRBV4-1; d_call: TRBD2
cdr3_aa: ASSFRFGDTQY; j_call: TRBJ2-3; v_call: TRBV12-3/TRBV12-4; d_call: NA
cdr3_aa: ASSVTEREDTQY; j_call: TRBJ2-3; v_call: TRBV2; d_call: NA
cdr3_aa: ASSQGYSGGVTGNTIY; j_call: TRBJ1-3; v_call: TRBV3-1; d_call: NA